The 5 T cell receptor beta chains reported below all come from one sample, sequenced in a study of T cells in localized non-small cell lung cancer. TCRdb keeps only in-frame clones here, not all; method: immunoSEQ multiplex PCR. The sample has roughly 20,000 clones, roughly nine tenths seen once; the top ten hold approximately 2.5%. This material consisted of peripheral blood, taken before any cancer treatment. The receptors stem from a woman aged 35 to 69 with stage I lung adenocarcinoma.

V usage is TRBV7-3 and J usage is TRBJ2-1; 9 bases line up with TRBD2. CDR1 and CDR2 from the germline V gene are SGHTA and FQGTGA. The junction had 6 bases not matched to a gene; V was cut back by 2 bases and J by 4 bases. CDR3 length: 16 amino acids. CDR3 region: CASSLSSGGNYNEQFF. In DNA, the CDR3 is TGTGCCAGCAGCTTATCCAGCGGGGGGAATTACAATGAGCAGTTCTTC.

The rearrangement links TRBV10-3 to TRBJ2-3; 7 bases agree with TRBD2. There are 14 residues in the CDR3. V lost 8 bases to trimming and J lost 2 bases; unmatched junction nucleotides: 7. The germline V gene encodes CDR1 ENHRY and CDR2 SYGVKD. CDR3 amino acids: CAIGEGGFTDTQYF. The CDR3 DNA is TGTGCCATCGGGGAGGGAGGGTTCACAGATACGCAGTATTTT.

The chain carries TRBV7-3 and TRBJ1-6; TRBD1 might be the D (5 bases). V dropped 6 bases and J dropped 3 bases, with 9 bases sitting between them. Germline CDR1 reads SGHTA; CDR2 reads FQGTGA. This CDR3 comprises 14 residues. The CDR3 sequence is CASREDSYNSPLHF. CDR3 DNA: TGTGCCAGCAGGGAAGACAGCTATAATTCACCCCTCCACTTT.

The chain employs TRBV5-6 and TRBJ2-5, with D possibly TRBD2 on 7 matching bases. Germline CDR1 is SGHDT and CDR2 is YYEEEE. V lost 4 bases and J 5 bases, leaving 18 bases between the germline ends. This CDR3 is built from 15 residues. The CDR3 DNA reads TGTGCCAGCAGCCTGCAAGGGGGGGCGAAGGAGACCCAGTACTTC. This codes for CASSLQGGAKETQYF.

This chain connects TRBV23-1 to TRBJ2-3; D is unresolved. TRBV23-1 is flagged as an ORF with uncertain function. The CDR3 is 14 amino acids. Trimming cost V 0 bases and J 4 bases, with 8 bases left between them. The DNA of the CDR3 is TGCGCCAGCAGTCAATCTCCCCAAGCAGATACGCAGTATTTT. Translation: CASSQSPQADTQYF.